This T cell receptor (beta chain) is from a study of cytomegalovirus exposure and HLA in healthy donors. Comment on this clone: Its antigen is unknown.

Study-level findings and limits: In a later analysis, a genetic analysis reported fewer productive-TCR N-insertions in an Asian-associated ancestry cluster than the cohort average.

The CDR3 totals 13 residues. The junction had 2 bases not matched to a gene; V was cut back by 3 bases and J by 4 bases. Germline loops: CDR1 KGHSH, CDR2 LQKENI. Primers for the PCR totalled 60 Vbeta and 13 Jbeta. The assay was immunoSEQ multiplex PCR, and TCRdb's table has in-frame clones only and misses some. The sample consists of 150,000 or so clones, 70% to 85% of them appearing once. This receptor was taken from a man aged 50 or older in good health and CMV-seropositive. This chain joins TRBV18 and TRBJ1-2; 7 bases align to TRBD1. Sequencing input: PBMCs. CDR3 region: CASSPRDSYGYTF. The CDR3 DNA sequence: TGTGCCAGCTCACCGCGGGACAGCTATGGCTACACCTTC.